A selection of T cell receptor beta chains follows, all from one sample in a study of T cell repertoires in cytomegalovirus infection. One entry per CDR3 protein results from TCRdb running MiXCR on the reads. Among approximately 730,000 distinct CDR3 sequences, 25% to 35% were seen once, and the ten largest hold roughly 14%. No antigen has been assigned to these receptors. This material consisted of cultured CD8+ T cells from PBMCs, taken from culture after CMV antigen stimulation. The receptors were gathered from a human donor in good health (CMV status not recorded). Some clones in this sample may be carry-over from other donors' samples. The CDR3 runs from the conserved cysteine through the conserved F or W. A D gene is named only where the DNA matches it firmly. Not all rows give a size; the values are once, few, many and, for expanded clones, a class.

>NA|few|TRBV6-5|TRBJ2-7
TGTGCCAGCAGTTACTCGCAGGGTGCCTACGAGCAGTACTTC
CASSYSQGAYEQYF
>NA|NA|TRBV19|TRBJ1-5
TGTGCCAGTAGCTGGTACAGGGACAATCAGCCCCAGCATTTT
CASSWYRDNQPQHF
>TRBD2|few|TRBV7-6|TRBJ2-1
TGTGCCAGCAGCTTAACGACTAGCGGGGGGGTCTCCTACAATGAGCAGTTCTTC
CASSLTTSGGVSYNEQFF
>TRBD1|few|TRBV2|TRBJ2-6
TGTGCCAGCATTGGTCGAAGACAGGGGGCCTCTGGGGCCAACGTCCTGACTTTC
CASIGRRQGASGANVLTF
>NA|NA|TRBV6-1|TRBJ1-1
TGTGCCAGCCTCGTGCCGGGGTACACTGAAGCTTTCTTT
CASLVPGYTEAFF
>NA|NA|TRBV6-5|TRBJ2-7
TGTGCCAGCAATCCCGACAGCAACTCCTACGAGCAGTACTTC
CASNPDSNSYEQYF
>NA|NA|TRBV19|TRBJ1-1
TGTGCCAGTAGCCTTAGAGGGGCTCTAGCGGACACTGAAGCTTTCTTT
CASSLRGALADTEAFF
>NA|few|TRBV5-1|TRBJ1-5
TGCGCCAGCAGCCTCAAGTCGGGGCTCGGTCAGCCCCAGCATTTT
CASSLKSGLGQPQHF
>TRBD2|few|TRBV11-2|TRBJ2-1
TGTGCCAGCAGCGAAAGCGGGGGAGAATATAATGAGCAGTTCTTC
CASSESGGEYNEQFF
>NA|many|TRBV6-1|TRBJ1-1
TGTGCCAGCAGTGAACAGGGCACTGAAGCTTTCTTT
CASSEQGTEAFF
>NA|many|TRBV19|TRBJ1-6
TGTGCCAGTAGTATTTTCATGGATGGAAATTCACCCCTCCACTTT
CASSIFMDGNSPLHF
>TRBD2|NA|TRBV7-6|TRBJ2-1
TGTGCCAGCAGCTTCTCGGAGCGGGGTGAGCAGTTCTTC
CASSFSERGEQFF
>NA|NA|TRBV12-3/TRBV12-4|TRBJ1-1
TGTGCCAGCATAGGGGGTACTGAAGCTTTCTTT
CASIGGTEAFF
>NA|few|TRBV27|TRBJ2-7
TGTGCCAGCAGTTTAACAGGTTACTACGAGCAGTACTTC
CASSLTGYYEQYF
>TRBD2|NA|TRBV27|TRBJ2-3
TGTGCCAGCAGTTTTGGACTAGCAGGAGATACGCAGTATTTT
CASSFGLAGDTQYF
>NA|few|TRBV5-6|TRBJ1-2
TGTGCCAGCAGCTTAACATATCAATTAAGCAGGGACCTGGATGGCTACACCTTC
CASSLTYQLSRDLDGYTF
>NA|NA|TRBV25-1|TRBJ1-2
TGTGCCAGCAGTGACTCTACAGTGAACTATGGCTACACCTTC
CASSDSTVNYGYTF
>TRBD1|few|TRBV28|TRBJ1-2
TGTGCCAGCAGTTTGGTATTAGCAGGGACAGGGGAGAATGGCTACACCTTC
CASSLVLAGTGENGYTF
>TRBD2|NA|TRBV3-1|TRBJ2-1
TGTGCCAGCAGCCACCCTAGGGAGGGGCAGTTCTTC
CASSHPREGQFF
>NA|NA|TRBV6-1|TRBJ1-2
TGTGCCAGCAGTGAAGCGGTTAAAACGGGGAGGTATGGCTACACCTTC
CASSEAVKTGRYGYTF
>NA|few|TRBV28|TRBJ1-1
TGTGCCAGCAGTTTAATGGATTTGGCAGGGTTAGCTTTCTTT
CASSLMDLAGLAFF
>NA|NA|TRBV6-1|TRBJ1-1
TGTGCCGGGGCGGGGGGGCGTAACACTGAAGCTTTCTTT
CAGAGGRNTEAFF
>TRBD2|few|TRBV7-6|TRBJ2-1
TGTGCCAGCAGCTTAATCTCCCTAGCGGGGGCCTCCTACAATGAGCAGTTCTTC
CASSLISLAGASYNEQFF
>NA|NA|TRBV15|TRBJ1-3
TGTGCCACCAGCAGGAAGGACATTGTGCCCATATATTTT
CATSRKDIVPIYF
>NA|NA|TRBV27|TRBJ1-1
TGTGCCAGCAGTTCCCCCCAAGGGGCTTTCTTT
CASSSPQGAFF
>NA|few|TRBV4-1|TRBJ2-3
TGCGCCAGCAGCCATCACTCAACCACAGATACGCAGTATTTT
CASSHHSTTDTQYF
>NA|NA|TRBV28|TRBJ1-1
TGTGCCACGGGGATCGGGTACACTGAAGCTTTCTTT
CATGIGYTEAFF
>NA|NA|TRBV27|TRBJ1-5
TGTGCCAGCAGTTTTTTGGGGGGGACTCAAGGGCAGCCCCAGCATTTT
CASSFLGGTQGQPQHF
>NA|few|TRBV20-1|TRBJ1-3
TGCAGTGCTAGGGCCTTCGGGGGGGTGCCTGGAAACACCATATATTTT
CSARAFGGVPGNTIYF
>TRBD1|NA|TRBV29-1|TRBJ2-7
TGCAGCGTTCGGACAGGGACAAGCTACGAGCAGTACTTC
CSVRTGTSYEQYF
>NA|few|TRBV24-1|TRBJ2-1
TGTGCCACCAGTGGTCAGGATTACAATGAGCAGTTCTTC
CATSGQDYNEQFF
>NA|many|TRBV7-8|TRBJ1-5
TGTGCCAGCAGCTTAACGGCAGAAGCCCTCAATCAGCCCCAGCATTTT
CASSLTAEALNQPQHF
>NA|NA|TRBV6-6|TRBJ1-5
TGTGCCAGCAGGACTCAGGAATATAGCAATCAGCCCCAGCATTTT
CASRTQEYSNQPQHF
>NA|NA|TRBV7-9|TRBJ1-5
TGTGCCAGCAGCTCGGCAACGGGACACCTTAGCAATCAGCCCCAGCATTTT
CASSSATGHLSNQPQHF
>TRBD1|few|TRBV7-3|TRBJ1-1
TGTGCCAGCAGCCTCCGCCGGTTCGGTACGACAGGGATGAACACTGAAGCTTTCTTT
CASSLRRFGTTGMNTEAFF
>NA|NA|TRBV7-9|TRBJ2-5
TGTGCCAGCAGCTTCCCTGACCTCGAAGAGACCCAGTACTTC
CASSFPDLEETQYF
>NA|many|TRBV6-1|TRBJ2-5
TGTGCCAGCAGCGAGACAAGTCTGGAGACCCAGTACTTC
CASSETSLETQYF
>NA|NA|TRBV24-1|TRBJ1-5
TGTGCCGTTAACGAAGGGAGCGGCAATCAGCCCCAGCATTTT
CAVNEGSGNQPQHF
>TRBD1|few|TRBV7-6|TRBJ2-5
TGTGCCAGCAGCTTGCTCCCCAGGGGGCAAGAGACCCAGTACTTC
CASSLLPRGQETQYF
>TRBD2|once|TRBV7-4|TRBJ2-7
TGTGCCAGCAGCCGACTAGCGGGGGAGCAGTACTTC
CASSRLAGEQYF
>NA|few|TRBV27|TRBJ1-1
TGTGCCAGCAGTTTGGGGGTCGGAAACACTGAAGCTTTCTTT
CASSLGVGNTEAFF
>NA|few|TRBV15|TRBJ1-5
TGTGCCACCGGAAGGGGGAATAGCAATCAGCCCCAGCATTTT
CATGRGNSNQPQHF
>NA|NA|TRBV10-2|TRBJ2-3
TGCGCCAGCAGTGAATCGTTACTACCTAGCACAGATACGCAGTATTTT
CASSESLLPSTDTQYF
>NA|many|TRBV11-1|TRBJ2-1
TGTGCCAGCAGCGAAGGTCGGGGGACCTACAATGAGCAGTTCTTC
CASSEGRGTYNEQFF
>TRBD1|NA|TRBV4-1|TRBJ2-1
TGCGCCAGCAGCCAAGGGCTCGGACAGGGGAAGAGCAATGAGCAGTTCTTC
CASSQGLGQGKSNEQFF
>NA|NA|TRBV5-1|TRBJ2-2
TGCGCCACCCCAGGGCCCAACTTGAACACCGGGGAGCTGTTTTTT
CATPGPNLNTGELFF